This TCR beta chain was identified during a study of T cell responses to AZD1222 COVID-19 vaccine. Some clones are missing from TCRdb's copy, which holds only in-frame ones; the method was immunoSEQ multiplex PCR. The sample shows under 200,000 clones, less than 95% of them seen only once. The germline V gene has CDR1 SGHRS and CDR2 YFSETQ. Germline trimming cut 4 bases from V and 1 base from J; bases unmatched to any gene: 10. There are 18 residues in the CDR3. The gene calls are TRBV5-1 and TRBJ1-6; 8 nucleotides match TRBD1. This clonotype was obtained from an adult in good health. The source was peripheral blood, collected on day 0 of AZD1222 vaccination. CDR3 protein: CASSRISQGASYNSPLHF. The DNA for the CDR3 is TGCGCCAGCAGCCGAATATCTCAGGGGGCGTCCTATAATTCACCCCTCCACTTT.